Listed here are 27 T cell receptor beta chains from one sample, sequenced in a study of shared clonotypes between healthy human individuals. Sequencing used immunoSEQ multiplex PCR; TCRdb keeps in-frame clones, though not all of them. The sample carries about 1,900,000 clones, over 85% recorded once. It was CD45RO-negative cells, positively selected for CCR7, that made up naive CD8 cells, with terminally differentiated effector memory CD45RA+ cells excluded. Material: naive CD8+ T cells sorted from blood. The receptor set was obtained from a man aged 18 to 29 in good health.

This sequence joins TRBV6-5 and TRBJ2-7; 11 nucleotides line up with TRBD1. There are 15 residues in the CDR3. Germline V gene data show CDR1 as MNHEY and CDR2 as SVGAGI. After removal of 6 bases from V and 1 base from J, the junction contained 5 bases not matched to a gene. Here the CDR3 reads CASSLGQGGSYEQYF. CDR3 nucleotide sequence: TGTGCCAGCAGCCTGGGACAGGGGGGTTCCTACGAGCAGTACTTC.

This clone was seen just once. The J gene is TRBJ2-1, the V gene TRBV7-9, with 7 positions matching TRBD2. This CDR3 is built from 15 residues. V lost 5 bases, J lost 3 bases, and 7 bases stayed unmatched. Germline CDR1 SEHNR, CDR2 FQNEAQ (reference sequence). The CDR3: CASSPPAGLYNEQFF. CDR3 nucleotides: TGTGCCAGCAGCCCCCCAGCGGGGCTCTACAATGAGCAGTTCTTC. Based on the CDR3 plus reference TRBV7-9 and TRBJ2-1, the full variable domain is DTGVSQNPRHKITKRGQNVTFRCDPISEHNRLYWYRQTLGQGPEFLTYFQNEAQLEKSRLLSDRFSAERPKGSFSTLEIQRTEQGDSAMYLCASSPPAGLYNEQFFGPGTRLTVL.

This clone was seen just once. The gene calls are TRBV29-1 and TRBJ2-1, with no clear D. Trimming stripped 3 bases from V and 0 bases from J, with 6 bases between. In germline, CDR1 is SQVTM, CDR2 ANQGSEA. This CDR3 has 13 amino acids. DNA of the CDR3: TGCAGCGTTGATGGGTACTCCTACAATGAGCAGTTCTTC. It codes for CSVDGYSYNEQFF.

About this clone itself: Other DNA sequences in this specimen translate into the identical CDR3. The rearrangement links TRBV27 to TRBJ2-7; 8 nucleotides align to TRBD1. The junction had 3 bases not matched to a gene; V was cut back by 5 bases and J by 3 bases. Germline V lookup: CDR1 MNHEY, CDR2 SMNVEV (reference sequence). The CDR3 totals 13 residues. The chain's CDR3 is CASSQGTGYEQYF. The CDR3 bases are TGTGCCAGCAGTCAAGGGACAGGCTACGAGCAGTACTTC.

This CDR3 reads CASSFSGSPYNEQFF. The CDR3 DNA follows: TGTGCCAGCAGTTTTAGCGGGAGTCCCTACAATGAGCAGTTCTTC. The J gene is TRBJ2-1, the V gene TRBV27, with 9 bases aligning to TRBD2. CDR1 and CDR2 from the germline V gene are MNHEY and SMNVEV (reference sequence). The CDR3 is 15 amino acids. V shed 3 bases, J shed 2 bases, and the junction held 2 bases outside the gene matches.

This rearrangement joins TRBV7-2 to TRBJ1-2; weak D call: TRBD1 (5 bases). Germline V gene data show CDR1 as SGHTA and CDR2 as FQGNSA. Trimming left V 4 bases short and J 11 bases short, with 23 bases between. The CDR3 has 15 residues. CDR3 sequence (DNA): TGTGCCAGCAGCTCCCCGGAAGGACCGGACGAGGGGTACACCTTC. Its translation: CASSSPEGPDEGYTF. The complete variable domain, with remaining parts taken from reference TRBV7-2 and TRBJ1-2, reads GAGVSQSPSNKVTEKGKDVELRCDPISGHTALYWYRQSLGQGLEFLIYFQGNSAPDKSGLPSDRFSAERTGGSVSTLTIQRTQQEDSAVYLCASSSPEGPDEGYTFGSGTRLTVV.

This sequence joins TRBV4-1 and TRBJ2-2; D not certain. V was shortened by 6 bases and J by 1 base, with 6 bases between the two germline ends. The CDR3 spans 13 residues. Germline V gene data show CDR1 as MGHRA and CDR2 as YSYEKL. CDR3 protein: CASRKGNTGELFF. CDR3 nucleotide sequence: TGCGCCAGCAGGAAAGGGAACACCGGGGAGCTGTTTTTT.

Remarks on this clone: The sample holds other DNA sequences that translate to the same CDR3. As DNA, the CDR3 is TGCAGCGTTGACGTGTACAATGAGCAGTTCTTC. Encoded protein: CSVDVYNEQFF. The chain combines TRBV29-1 with TRBJ2-1; D is uncertain. Trimming shortened V by 3 bases and J by 4 bases, and 4 bases separated the two germline ends. This CDR3 comprises 11 residues. CDR1 SQVTM and CDR2 ANQGSEA come from the germline V gene.

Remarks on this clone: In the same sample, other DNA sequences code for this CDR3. The CDR3 region is CASSRDSYEQYF. CDR3 nucleotides: TGTGCCAGCAGCCGAGACTCCTACGAGCAGTACTTC. V is TRBV5-6 and J is TRBJ2-7; D is unresolved. Germline V gives CDR1 SGHDT, CDR2 YYEEEE. Trimming left V 4 bases short and J 0 bases short, with 5 bases between. The CDR3 has 12 amino acids.

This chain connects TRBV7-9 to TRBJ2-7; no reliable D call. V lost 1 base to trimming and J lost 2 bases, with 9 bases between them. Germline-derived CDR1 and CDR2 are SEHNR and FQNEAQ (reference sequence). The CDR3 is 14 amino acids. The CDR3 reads CASSLVKGPYEQYF. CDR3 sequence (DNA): TGTGCCAGCAGCTTAGTCAAAGGCCCCTACGAGCAGTACTTC.

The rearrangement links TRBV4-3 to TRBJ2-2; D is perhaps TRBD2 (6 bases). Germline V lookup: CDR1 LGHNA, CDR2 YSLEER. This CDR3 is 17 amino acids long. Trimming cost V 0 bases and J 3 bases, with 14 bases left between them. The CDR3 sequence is CASSQDARGMHTGELFF. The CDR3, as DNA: TGCGCCAGCAGCCAAGACGCTCGGGGGATGCACACCGGGGAGCTGTTTTTT.

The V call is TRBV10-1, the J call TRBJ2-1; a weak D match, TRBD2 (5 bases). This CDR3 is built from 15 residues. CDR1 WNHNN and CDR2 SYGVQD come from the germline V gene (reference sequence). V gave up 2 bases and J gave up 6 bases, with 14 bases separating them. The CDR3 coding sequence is TGCGCCAGCAGTGAGACGGTTGAGGGCAGCAATGAGCAGTTCTTC. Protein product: CASSETVEGSNEQFF.

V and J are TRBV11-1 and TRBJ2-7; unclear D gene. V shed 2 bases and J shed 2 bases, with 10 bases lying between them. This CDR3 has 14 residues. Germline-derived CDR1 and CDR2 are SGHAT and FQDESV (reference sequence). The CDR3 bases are TGTGCCAGCAGCTTACGCGCAAATCCCTACGAGCAGTACTTC. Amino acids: CASSLRANPYEQYF.

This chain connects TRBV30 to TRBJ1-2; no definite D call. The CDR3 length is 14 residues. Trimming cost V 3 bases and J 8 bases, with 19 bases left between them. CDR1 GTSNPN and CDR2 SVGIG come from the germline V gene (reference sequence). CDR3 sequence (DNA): TGTGCCTGGAGCGGTCTTGGACTCTCCAGAGGCTACACCTTC. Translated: CAWSGLGLSRGYTF. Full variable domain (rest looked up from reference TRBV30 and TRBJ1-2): SQTIHQWPATLVQPVGSPLSLECTVEGTSNPNLYWYRQAAGRGLQLLFYSVGIGQISSEVPQNLSASRPQDRQFILSSKKLLLSDSGFYLCAWSGLGLSRGYTFGSGTRLTVV.

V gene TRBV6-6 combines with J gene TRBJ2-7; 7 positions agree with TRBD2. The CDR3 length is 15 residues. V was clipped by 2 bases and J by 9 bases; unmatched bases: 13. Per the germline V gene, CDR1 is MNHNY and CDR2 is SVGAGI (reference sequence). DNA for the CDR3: TGTGCCAGCAGTTACGTGACGACTAGCAACGGAGGGCAGTACTTC. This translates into CASSYVTTSNGGQYF.

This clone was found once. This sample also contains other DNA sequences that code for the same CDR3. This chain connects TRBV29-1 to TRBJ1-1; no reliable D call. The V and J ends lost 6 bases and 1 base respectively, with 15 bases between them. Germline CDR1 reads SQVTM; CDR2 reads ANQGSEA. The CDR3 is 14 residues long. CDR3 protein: CSVLLTEKNTEAFF. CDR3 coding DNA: TGCAGCGTCCTCTTGACCGAGAAGAACACTGAAGCTTTCTTT.

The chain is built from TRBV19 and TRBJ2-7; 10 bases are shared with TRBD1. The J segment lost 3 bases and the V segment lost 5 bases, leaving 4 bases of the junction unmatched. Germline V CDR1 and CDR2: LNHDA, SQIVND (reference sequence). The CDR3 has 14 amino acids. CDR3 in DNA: TGTGCCAGTAGTCATGGACAGGGGGGCTACGAGCAGTACTTC. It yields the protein CASSHGQGGYEQYF.

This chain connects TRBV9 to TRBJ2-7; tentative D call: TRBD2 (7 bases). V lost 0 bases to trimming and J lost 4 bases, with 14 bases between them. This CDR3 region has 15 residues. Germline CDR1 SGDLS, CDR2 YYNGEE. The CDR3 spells CASSVGSGGLYEQYF. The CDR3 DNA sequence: TGTGCCAGCAGCGTAGGATCGGGGGGCCTTTACGAGCAGTACTTC.

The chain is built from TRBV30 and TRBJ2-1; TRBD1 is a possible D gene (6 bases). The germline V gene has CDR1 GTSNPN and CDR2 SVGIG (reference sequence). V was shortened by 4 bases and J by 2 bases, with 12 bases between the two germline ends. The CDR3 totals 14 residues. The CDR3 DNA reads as TGTGCCTGGAATGAGGACAGTCCCTACAATGAGCAGTTCTTC. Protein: CAWNEDSPYNEQFF.

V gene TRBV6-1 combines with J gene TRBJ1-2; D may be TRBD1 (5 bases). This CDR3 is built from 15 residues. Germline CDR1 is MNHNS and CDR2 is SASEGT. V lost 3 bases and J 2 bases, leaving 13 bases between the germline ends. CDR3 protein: CASSEIQDQNYGYTF. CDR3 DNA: TGTGCCAGCAGTGAGATACAGGACCAAAACTATGGCTACACCTTC.

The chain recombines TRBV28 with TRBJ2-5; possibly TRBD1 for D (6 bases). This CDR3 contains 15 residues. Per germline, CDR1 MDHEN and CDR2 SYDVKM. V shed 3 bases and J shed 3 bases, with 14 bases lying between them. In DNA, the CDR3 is TGTGCCAGCAGTTTCCCGCCGGCAGGGGAAGAGACCCAGTACTTC. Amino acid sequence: CASSFPPAGEETQYF.

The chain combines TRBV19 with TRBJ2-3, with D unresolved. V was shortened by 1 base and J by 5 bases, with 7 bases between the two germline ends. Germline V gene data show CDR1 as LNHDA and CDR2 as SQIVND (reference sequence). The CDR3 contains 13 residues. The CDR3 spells CASSIVLGDTQYF. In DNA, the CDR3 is TGTGCCAGTAGTATAGTGCTAGGAGATACGCAGTATTTT.

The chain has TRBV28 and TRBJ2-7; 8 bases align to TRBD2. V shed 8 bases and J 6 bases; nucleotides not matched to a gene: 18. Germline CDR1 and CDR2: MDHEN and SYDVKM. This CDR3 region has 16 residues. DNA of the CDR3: TGTGCCAGCTCAAGCGGGGGCTTTGCGTTGGAAGGCGAGCAGTACTTC. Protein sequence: CASSSGGFALEGEQYF.

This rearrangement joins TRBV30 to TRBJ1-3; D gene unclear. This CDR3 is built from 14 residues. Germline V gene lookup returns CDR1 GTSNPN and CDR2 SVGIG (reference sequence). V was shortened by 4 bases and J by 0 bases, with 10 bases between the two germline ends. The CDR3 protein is CAWTGWSSGNTIYF. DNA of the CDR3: TGTGCCTGGACGGGCTGGAGCTCTGGAAACACCATATATTTT.

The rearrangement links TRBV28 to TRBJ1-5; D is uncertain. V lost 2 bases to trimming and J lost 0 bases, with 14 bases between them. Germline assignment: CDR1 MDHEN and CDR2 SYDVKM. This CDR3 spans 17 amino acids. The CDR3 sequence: CASSLIAGYYSNQPQHF. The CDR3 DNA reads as TGTGCCAGCAGTTTAATTGCCGGATACTATAGCAATCAGCCCCAGCATTTT.

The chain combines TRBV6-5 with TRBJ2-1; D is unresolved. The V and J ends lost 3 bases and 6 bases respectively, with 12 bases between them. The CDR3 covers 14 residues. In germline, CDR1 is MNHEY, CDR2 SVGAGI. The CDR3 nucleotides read TGTGCCAGCAGTTATAGTTATTCTAGCAATGAGCAGTTCTTC. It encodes CASSYSYSSNEQFF.

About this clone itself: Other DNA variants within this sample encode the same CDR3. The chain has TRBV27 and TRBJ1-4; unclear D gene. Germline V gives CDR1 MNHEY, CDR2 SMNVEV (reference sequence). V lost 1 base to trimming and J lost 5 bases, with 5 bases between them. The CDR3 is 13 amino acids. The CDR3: CASSLLGNEKLFF. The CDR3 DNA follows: TGTGCCAGCAGTTTATTAGGGAATGAAAAACTGTTTTTT.